This T cell receptor beta chain was identified during a study of T cells after yellow fever vaccination (dated by TCRdb to between 2018 and 2021). Broadly, across the study: The SMART-Seq v4 Ultra Low Input RNA kit was used to prepare libraries from fractions with low cell numbers. To follow T-cell clones before and after primary and booster YFV17D yellow fever vaccination, bulk TCR alpha and beta repertoires were sequenced over time. Blood samples were taken at several timepoints before and after primary and secondary immunization, and bulk PBMC replicates and cell subsets were isolated. Two healthy male donors, one aged 18 to 30 and one aged 30 to 39 years, were included in the cohort. The full study reports these points: Compared with the primary T-cell response, the secondary T-cell response was weaker but faster, peaking on day 5 rather than day 15. Because abundant contaminating clonotypes from the bulk population could be contained in FACS-sorted repertoires, computational filtering was required. A small share of clonotypes occurred in both CD4 and CD8 compartments, likely arising from convergent recombination. After the booster, most of the clones that had expanded following primary vaccination were detected again (roughly 96% of CD4 and around 88% of CD8), which suggests that memory was broadly maintained. The study included only a couple of donors, which limits how far the findings can be generalized.

For sequencing, an Illumina NovaSeq 6000 was employed. TCR cDNA was synthesized by 5'RACE template switching, through which a universal primer site and unique molecular identifiers were introduced. Priming for cDNA synthesis came from both the TCR alpha and TCR beta constant segments. Libraries were amplified in two PCR steps, with sample barcodes and sequencing adapters added in the second step. Sequencing of libraries was performed on Illumina HiSeq 2500 (2x100 bp) or NovaSeq (2x150 bp). For the original study's pipeline: MIGEC handled demultiplexing of reads and collapsing into UMI consensus sequences, while MiXCR performed V(D)J alignment. Vaccine-responding clonotypes were defined with edgeR using replicate PBMC samples, requiring FDR below 0.01 and a log2 fold change above 5 up to day 15. CD4 or CD8 identity was assigned to each bulk clonotype according to whether the clonotype was present at higher abundance in the sequenced CD4 repertoire or the sequenced CD8 repertoire. TCRdb cleaned the public reads at Q25 with fastp, built clones with MiXCR and kept in-frame beta chains. All rows with the same CDR3 protein become a single entry with the most common DNA and genes. None of the V and J calls come from the authors' own analysis; TCRdb made them. This sample has about 220,000 distinct CDR3 sequences in its table, and 3% to 3.5% of those were observed once. Under 3.5% of the sample rests with the top ten.

This clonotype was counted only a few times. It has no known antigen specificity. Qualities for individual bases were not recorded, and no much larger clone is one base off. The germline V gene supplies CDR1 MDHEN and CDR2 SYDVKM. Spanning cysteine to phenylalanine, the CDR3 consists of 14 amino acids. Solely the CDR3 DNA is kept, with 42 bases framed from the first base. V is cut back by 6 bases and J by 3 bases, with 5 bases in the junction unmatched. Interpreted using the paper, the treatment or condition label stands for: live attenuated yellow fever vaccine strain. PBMCs were isolated from peripheral blood using a standard Ficoll-Paque protocol. Dynabeads CD4 and CD8 positive selection kits were used to isolate CD4 and CD8 T-cell fractions. RNA was extracted with TriZol from bulk PBMCs, CD4 and CD8 fractions, and dextramer-positive and dextramer-negative fractions.

Sequenced material: CD4+ T cells sorted from PBMCs, taken 10 days after the yellow fever booster vaccination. The sequence was collected from a man aged 18 to 30 who received the YFV17D yellow fever vaccine. Recombination linked TRBV28 to TRBJ1-5, with 7 bases aligning to TRBD1. The nucleotides read TGTGCCAGCAGGTGGGGGACAGTCAATCAGCCCCAGCATTTT. Its protein is CASRWGTVNQPQHF.